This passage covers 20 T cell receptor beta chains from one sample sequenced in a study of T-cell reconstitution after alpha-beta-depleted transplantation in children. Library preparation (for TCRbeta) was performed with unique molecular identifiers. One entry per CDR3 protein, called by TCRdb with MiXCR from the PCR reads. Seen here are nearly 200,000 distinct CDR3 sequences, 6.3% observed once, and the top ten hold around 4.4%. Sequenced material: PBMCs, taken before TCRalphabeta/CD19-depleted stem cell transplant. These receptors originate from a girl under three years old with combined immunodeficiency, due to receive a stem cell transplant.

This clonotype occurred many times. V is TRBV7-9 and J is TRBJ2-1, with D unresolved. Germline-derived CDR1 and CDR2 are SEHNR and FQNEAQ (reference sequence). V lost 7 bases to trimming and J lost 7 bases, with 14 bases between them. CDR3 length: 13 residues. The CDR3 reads CASTYSARNEQFF. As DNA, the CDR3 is TGTGCCAGCACCTACTCCGCACGGAATGAGCAGTTCTTC.

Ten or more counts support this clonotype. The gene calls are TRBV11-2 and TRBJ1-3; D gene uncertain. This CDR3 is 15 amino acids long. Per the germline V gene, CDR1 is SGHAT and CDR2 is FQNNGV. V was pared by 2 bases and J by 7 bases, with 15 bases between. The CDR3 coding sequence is TGTGCCAGCAGCTTATTCGGAAGGGCCCAGAACACCATATATTTT. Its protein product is CASSLFGRAQNTIYF.

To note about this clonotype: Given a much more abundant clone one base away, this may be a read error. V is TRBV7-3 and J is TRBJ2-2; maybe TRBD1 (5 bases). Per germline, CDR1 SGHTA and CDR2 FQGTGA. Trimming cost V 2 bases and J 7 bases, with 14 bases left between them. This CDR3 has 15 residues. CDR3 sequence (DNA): TGTGCCAGCAGCTTAGGGGCTATCGGCAACGGGGAGCTGTTTTTT. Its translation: CASSLGAIGNGELFF.

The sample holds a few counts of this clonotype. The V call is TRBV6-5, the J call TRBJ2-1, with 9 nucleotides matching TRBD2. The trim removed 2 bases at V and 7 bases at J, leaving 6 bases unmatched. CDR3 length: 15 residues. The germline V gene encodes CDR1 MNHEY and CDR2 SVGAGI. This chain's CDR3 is CASSYGSSGKNEQFF. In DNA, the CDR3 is TGTGCCAGCAGTTACGGGTCTAGCGGGAAGAATGAGCAGTTCTTC.

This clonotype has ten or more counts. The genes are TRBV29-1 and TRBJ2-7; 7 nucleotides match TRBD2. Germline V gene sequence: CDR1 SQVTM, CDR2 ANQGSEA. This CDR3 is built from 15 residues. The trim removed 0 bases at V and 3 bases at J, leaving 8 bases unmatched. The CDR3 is CSVEDLAEGFYEQYF. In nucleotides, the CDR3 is TGCAGCGTTGAAGATCTAGCGGAGGGCTTCTACGAGCAGTACTTC.

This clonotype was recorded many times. CDR3 in amino acids: CASSQGRLAGYEQYF. CDR3 in DNA: TGTGCCAGCAGCCAAGGAAGACTAGCAGGGTACGAGCAGTACTTC. The chain couples TRBV4-2 to TRBJ2-7; TRBD2 aligns across 7 bases. CDR1 and CDR2 (germline): LGHNA, YNFKEQ. J was trimmed by 4 bases and V by 1 base; bases with no gene match: 7. This CDR3 contains 15 residues.

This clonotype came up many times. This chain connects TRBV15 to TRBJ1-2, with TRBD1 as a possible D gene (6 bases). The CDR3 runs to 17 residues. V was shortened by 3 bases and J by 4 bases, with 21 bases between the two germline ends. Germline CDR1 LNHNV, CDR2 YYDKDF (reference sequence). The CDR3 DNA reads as TGTGCCACCAGCAGGTTCGACAGGTCACTTGCAAGCTATGGCTACACCTTC. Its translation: CATSRFDRSLASYGYTF.

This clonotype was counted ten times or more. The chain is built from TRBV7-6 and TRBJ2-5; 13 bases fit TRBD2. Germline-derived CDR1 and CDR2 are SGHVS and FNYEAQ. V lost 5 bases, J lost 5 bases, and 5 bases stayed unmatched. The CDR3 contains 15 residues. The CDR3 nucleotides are TGTGCCAGCAGCCTGGGACTAGCGGGGTTGGAGACCCAGTACTTC. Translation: CASSLGLAGLETQYF.

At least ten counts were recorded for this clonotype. The CDR3 sequence is CASSTRSHSNQPQHF. For the CDR3, the DNA is TGTGCCAGCAGTACAAGGTCCCATAGCAATCAGCCCCAGCATTTT. J is TRBJ1-5 and V is TRBV12-3 or TRBV12-4; D ambiguous. The CDR3 spans 15 residues. V was pared by 5 bases and J by 0 bases, with 11 bases between.

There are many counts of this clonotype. Here the CDR3 reads CASSDRLAESTDTQYF. The CDR3 DNA reads TGTGCCAGCAGCGACAGACTAGCGGAAAGCACAGATACGCAGTATTTT. The genes are TRBV7-6 and TRBJ2-3; 9 bases agree with TRBD2. The CDR3 spans 16 residues. V gave up 5 bases and J gave up 0 bases; unmatched junction bases: 6. Germline CDR1 reads SGHVS; CDR2 reads FNYEAQ.

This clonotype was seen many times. CDR3 region: CSSGKNNEQFF. CDR3 coding DNA: TGCAGTAGTGGTAAAAACAATGAGCAGTTCTTC. This rearrangement joins TRBV20-1 to TRBJ2-1; no reliable D call. The V gene lost 8 bases and the J gene lost 5 bases, with 10 bases spanning the gap. The germline gives CDR1 DFQATT, CDR2 SNEGSKA (reference sequence). The CDR3 runs to 11 residues.

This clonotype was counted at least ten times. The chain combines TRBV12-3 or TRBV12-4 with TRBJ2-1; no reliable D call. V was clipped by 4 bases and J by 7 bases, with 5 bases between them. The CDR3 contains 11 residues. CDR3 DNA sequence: TGTGCCAGCAGTTCGTGGAATGAGCAGTTCTTC. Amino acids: CASSSWNEQFF.

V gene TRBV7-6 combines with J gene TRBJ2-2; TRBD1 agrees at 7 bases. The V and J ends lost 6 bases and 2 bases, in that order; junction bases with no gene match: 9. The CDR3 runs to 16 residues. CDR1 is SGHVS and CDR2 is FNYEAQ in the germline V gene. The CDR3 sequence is CASRSVDRLNTGELFF. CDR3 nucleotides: TGTGCCAGCAGATCCGTGGACAGGTTAAACACCGGGGAGCTGTTTTTT.

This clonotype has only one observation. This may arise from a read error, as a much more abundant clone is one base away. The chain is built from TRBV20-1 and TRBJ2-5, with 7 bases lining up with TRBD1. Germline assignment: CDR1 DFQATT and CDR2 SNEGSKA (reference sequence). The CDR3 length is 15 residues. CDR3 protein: CSARQGNGAEESQYF. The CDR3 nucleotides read TGCAGTGCACGACAGGGAAATGGGGCCGAAGAGTCCCAGTACTTC.

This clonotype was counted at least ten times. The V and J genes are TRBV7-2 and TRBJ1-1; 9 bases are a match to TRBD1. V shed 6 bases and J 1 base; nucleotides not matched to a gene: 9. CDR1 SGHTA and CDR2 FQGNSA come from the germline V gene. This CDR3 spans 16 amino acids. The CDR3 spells CASRPDRGRSNTEAFF. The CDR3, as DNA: TGTGCCAGCAGACCGGACAGGGGACGATCGAACACTGAAGCTTTCTTT.

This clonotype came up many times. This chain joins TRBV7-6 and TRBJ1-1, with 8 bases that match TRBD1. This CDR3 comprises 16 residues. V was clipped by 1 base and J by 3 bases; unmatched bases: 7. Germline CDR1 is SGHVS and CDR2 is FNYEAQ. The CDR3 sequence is CASSLEPQGAYTEAFF. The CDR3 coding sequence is TGTGCCAGCAGCTTAGAACCTCAGGGGGCGTACACTGAAGCTTTCTTT.

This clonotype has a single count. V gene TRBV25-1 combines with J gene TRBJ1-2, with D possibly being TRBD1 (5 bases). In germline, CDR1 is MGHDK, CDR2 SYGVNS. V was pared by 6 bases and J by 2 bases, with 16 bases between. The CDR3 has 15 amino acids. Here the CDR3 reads CASRGLHEGNYGYTF. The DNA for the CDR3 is TGTGCCAGCAGGGGACTCCACGAAGGAAACTATGGCTACACCTTC.

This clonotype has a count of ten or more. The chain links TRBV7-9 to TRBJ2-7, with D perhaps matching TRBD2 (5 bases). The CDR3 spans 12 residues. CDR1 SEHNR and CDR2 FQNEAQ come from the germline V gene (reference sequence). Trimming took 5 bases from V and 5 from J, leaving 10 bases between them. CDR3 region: CASSHTSHEQYF. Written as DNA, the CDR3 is TGTGCCAGCAGCCATACTAGTCACGAGCAGTACTTC. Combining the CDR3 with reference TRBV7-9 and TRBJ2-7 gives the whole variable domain DTGVSQNPRHKITKRGQNVTFRCDPISEHNRLYWYRQTLGQGPEFLTYFQNEAQLEKSRLLSDRFSAERPKGSFSTLEIQRTEQGDSAMYLCASSHTSHEQYFGPGTRLTVT.

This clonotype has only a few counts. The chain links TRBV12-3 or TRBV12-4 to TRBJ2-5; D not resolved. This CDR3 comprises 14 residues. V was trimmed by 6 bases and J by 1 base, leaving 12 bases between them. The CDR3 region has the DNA TGTGCCAGCAGAATCGGCCGGGTCCAAGAGACCCAGTACTTC. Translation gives CASRIGRVQETQYF.

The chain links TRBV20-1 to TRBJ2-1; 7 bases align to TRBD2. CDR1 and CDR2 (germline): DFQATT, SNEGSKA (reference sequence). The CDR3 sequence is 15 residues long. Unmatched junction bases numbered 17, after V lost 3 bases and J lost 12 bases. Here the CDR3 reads CSARETSAQTFGQFF. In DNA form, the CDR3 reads TGCAGTGCTAGGGAAACTAGCGCCCAGACATTTGGGCAGTTCTTC.